The sample holds many counts of the clone carrying this T cell receptor beta chain. The antigen remains undetermined. This specimen belongs to a study of blood T cells in healthy people across ages. Study outcomes and limitations: When one million T cells were used, diversity estimates were thought to be underestimates. Age showed a roughly linear inverse relationship with TCR beta diversity per million T cells. Donor CMV infection status was unknown, possibly confounding age-related changes in expanded clonotypes.

With a J-beta primer mix and a sample-barcoded 5' primer, a second PCR ran roughly 6 to 11 cycles. Every sample returned 2.5 million or more CDR3-containing paired-end reads. One entry per CDR3 protein results from TCRdb running MiXCR on the 5' RACE reads. The sample lists 550,000 to 800,000 distinct CDR3 sequences, roughly 32% seen once, with less than 20% in the top ten. Per germline, CDR1 MNHEY and CDR2 SMNVEV (reference sequence). The V and J ends lost 3 bases and 1 base respectively, with 15 bases between them. This CDR3 comprises 16 residues. Sample: blood. The receptor was derived from an elderly woman in good health. This chain joins TRBV27 and TRBJ2-5, with a weak D call TRBD1 (6 bases). The CDR3 region has the DNA TGTGCCAGCAGTTTCCTAGTAGGACAGCCCCAAGAGACCCAGTACTTC. It translates to CASSFLVGQPQETQYF.